Reported below is one T cell receptor (beta chain). The antigen is undetermined. This record comes from a study of cytomegalovirus exposure and HLA in healthy donors. Study summary: Around 86 million unique TCRs, all from HLA-typed donors, were included in an early release of the data.

Study-wide points: There were some V segments, including TRBV6-2 and TRBV6-3, excluded as indistinguishable. Accurate prediction of most subjects' HLA-A and HLA-B alleles from TCR beta sequences was reported. Among TCR sequences, most were rare, though some public TCRs appeared in many donors.

It was with 60 Vbeta and 13 Jbeta primers that the PCR ran. The protocol was immunoSEQ multiplex PCR, while the TCRdb copy is restricted to in-frame clones and leaves out a portion. This table lists roughly 45,000 clones. CDR1 is MDHEN and CDR2 is SYDVKM in the germline V gene. Trimming shortened V by 2 bases and J by 5 bases, and 9 bases separated the two germline ends. CDR3 size: 14 residues. The chain combines TRBV28 with TRBJ1-4; D is unclear. Sequencing input: PBMCs. This sequence was found in a woman aged 25 to 45 in good health and CMV-seronegative. CDR3 amino acids: CASSLSANNEKLFF. Here the CDR3 DNA reads TGTGCCAGCAGTTTAAGCGCAAACAATGAAAAACTGTTTTTT.